This passage covers 18 T cell receptor beta chains from one sample sequenced in a study of blood T cell repertoires in COVID-19. Some clones are missing from TCRdb's copy, which holds only in-frame ones; the method was immunoSEQ multiplex PCR. The sample contains approximately 210,000 clones, 80% of which appear only once. The specimen was PBMCs or T cells enriched from blood (not recorded which). These receptors were obtained from a man aged 25 to 40 with acute COVID-19.

This clone came up a few times. The chain is built from TRBV4-1 and TRBJ2-7; a possible D gene is TRBD1 (6 bases). The CDR3 extends over 15 amino acids. CDR1 MGHRA and CDR2 YSYEKL come from the germline V gene. Between the trimmed V and J ends, which lost 2 bases and 6 bases, there was a span of 17 bases. CDR3 in amino acids: CASSQPLSQGGEQYF. CDR3 bases: TGCGCCAGCAGCCAACCACTGTCACAGGGTGGCGAGCAGTACTTC.

The chain has TRBV19 and TRBJ1-5, with TRBD1 as a possible D gene (6 bases). This CDR3 contains 18 residues. In germline, CDR1 is LNHDA, CDR2 SQIVND (reference sequence). Trimming stripped 10 bases from V and 0 bases from J, with 25 bases between. The CDR3 sequence is CATLSDAGTPYSNQPQHF. CDR3 nucleotide sequence: TGTGCCACCCTGTCGGATGCCGGGACACCCTATAGCAATCAGCCCCAGCATTTT. The entire variable domain, with the rest obtained from reference TRBV19 and TRBJ1-5, is as follows: DGGITQSPKYLFRKEGQNVTLSCEQNLNHDAMYWYRQDPGQGLRLIYYSQIVNDFQKGDIAEGYSVSREKKESFPLTVTSAQKNPTAFYLCATLSDAGTPYSNQPQHFGDGTRLSIL.

Only a few counts were recorded for this clone. The chain uses TRBV28 and TRBJ1-5, with D tentatively TRBD1 (6 bases). Trimming took off 5 bases at V and 5 bases at J, with 16 bases between the two ends. Germline V gives CDR1 MDHEN, CDR2 SYDVKM. This CDR3 contains 15 residues. For the CDR3, the DNA is TGTGCCAGCAGTCCTACAGGGCGCCTTTATCAGCCCCAGCATTTT. As protein: CASSPTGRLYQPQHF.

This chain connects TRBV7-6 to TRBJ2-3; 9 positions match TRBD2. CDR1 is SGHVS and CDR2 is FNYEAQ in the germline V gene. The length of the CDR3 is 17 residues. Germline trimming cut 3 bases from V and 3 bases from J; bases unmatched to any gene: 10. The CDR3: CASSLGRGTSNTDTQYF. The CDR3 DNA reads TGTGCCAGCAGCTTGGGTAGGGGGACTAGCAATACAGATACGCAGTATTTT.

The rearrangement joins TRBV19 to TRBJ1-2; TRBD1 agrees at 7 bases. This CDR3 has 12 residues. After removal of 9 bases from V and 4 bases from J, the junction contained 5 bases not matched to a gene. Germline CDR1 LNHDA, CDR2 SQIVND (reference sequence). The CDR3, as DNA: TGTGCCAGCAAGACAGGGCCCTATGGCTACACCTTC. As protein: CASKTGPYGYTF.

This clone was observed once. The chain carries TRBV2 and TRBJ2-3; 10 bases line up with TRBD2. From germline, CDR1 is SNHLY and CDR2 FYNNEI. The V and J ends lost 3 bases and 6 bases, in that order; junction bases with no gene match: 9. CDR3 length: 16 residues. CDR3 loop: CASSDPSGGSPDTQYF. In nucleotides, the CDR3 is TGTGCCAGCAGTGACCCTAGCGGGGGTTCCCCCGATACGCAGTATTTT.

This clone was observed a few times. The chain has TRBV11-2 and TRBJ2-5; TRBD1 is a possible D gene (5 bases). Per the germline V gene, CDR1 is SGHAT and CDR2 is FQNNGV. The CDR3 covers 14 residues. Between the trimmed V and J ends, which lost 1 base and 1 base, there was a span of 7 bases. The CDR3 region is CASSLGTTQETQYF. Here the CDR3 DNA reads TGTGCCAGCAGCTTAGGGACAACCCAAGAGACCCAGTACTTC.

The chain carries TRBV7-9 and TRBJ2-1, with 8 bases that match TRBD2. The junction had 5 bases not matched to a gene; V was cut back by 0 bases and J by 4 bases. Germline V CDR1 and CDR2: SEHNR, FQNEAQ (reference sequence). The CDR3 loop spans 16 amino acids. The CDR3 sequence: CASSLAGGGRYNEQFF. The CDR3 DNA follows: TGTGCCAGCAGCTTAGCGGGCGGGGGGCGTTACAATGAGCAGTTCTTC.

The rearrangement links TRBV24-1 to TRBJ2-7; perhaps TRBD1 as D (5 bases). The V and J ends lost 4 bases and 3 bases respectively, with 15 bases between them. There are 15 residues in the CDR3. Germline CDR1 is KGHDR and CDR2 is SFDVKD. This CDR3 reads CATSEFARAHYEQYF. The CDR3, as DNA: TGTGCCACCAGTGAATTTGCCAGGGCGCACTACGAGCAGTACTTC.

The chain employs TRBV5-1 and TRBJ1-1; D is unclear. Trimming took 0 bases from V and 0 from J, leaving 6 bases between them. The germline V gene has CDR1 SGHRS and CDR2 YFSETQ. The CDR3 has 14 amino acids. This chain's CDR3 is CASSLGSMNTEAFF. Written as DNA, the CDR3 is TGCGCCAGCAGCTTGGGCAGTATGAACACTGAAGCTTTCTTT.

This clone was counted once. The chain couples TRBV11-2 to TRBJ1-2; D call uncertain. The CDR3 extends over 13 amino acids. CDR1 and CDR2 (germline): SGHAT, FQNNGV. Trimming left V 10 bases short and J 1 base short, with 13 bases between. The CDR3 region has the DNA TGTGCCATCAACGCGCGGGATAACTATGGCTACACCTTC. This translates into CAINARDNYGYTF.

The gene calls are TRBV24-1 and TRBJ2-1; D uncertain. The CDR3 totals 12 residues. CDR1 is KGHDR and CDR2 is SFDVKD in the germline V gene. Trimming removed 7 bases from V and 9 bases from J, with 12 bases in between. This CDR3 is CATSEASGEQFF. The CDR3 DNA reads TGTGCCACCAGCGAAGCATCCGGTGAGCAGTTCTTC.

The J gene is TRBJ2-2, the V gene TRBV12-3 or TRBV12-4, with D unclear. This CDR3 spans 12 amino acids. Trimming shortened V by 7 bases and J by 3 bases, and 6 bases separated the two germline ends. The CDR3 reads CASKHDTGELFF. CDR3 nucleotide sequence: TGTGCCAGCAAACACGACACCGGGGAGCTGTTTTTT.

The chain couples TRBV5-1 to TRBJ2-5; TRBD2 matches 11 bases. Germline values: CDR1 SGHRS, CDR2 YFSETQ. The CDR3 runs to 15 residues. Losses at the gene ends were 4 bases for V and 2 bases for J; bases not matched to a gene: 4. As DNA, the CDR3 is TGCGCCAGCAGCGCTAGCGGGGGGCCGCAAGAGACCCAGTACTTC. It is translated as CASSASGGPQETQYF.

This chain joins TRBV7-9 and TRBJ2-5; D gene ambiguous. Deletions cut 7 bases from V and 3 bases from J, with 12 bases between. The germline gives CDR1 SEHNR, CDR2 FQNEAQ (reference sequence). This CDR3 has 13 residues. Written as DNA, the CDR3 is TGTGCCAGCAAACGGTTGAATGAAGAGACCCAGTACTTC. The encoded protein is CASKRLNEETQYF.

The rearrangement links TRBV2 to TRBJ1-4, with a possible D match to TRBD1 (6 bases). Deletions cut 6 bases from V and 8 bases from J, with 16 bases between. Germline V gene lookup returns CDR1 SNHLY and CDR2 FYNNEI. This CDR3 is 14 amino acids long. The CDR3: CASRSHRDGEKLFF. The CDR3 nucleotides read TGTGCCAGCAGATCTCACAGGGATGGCGAAAAACTGTTTTTT.

With regard to this clone: In the same sample, other DNA sequences code for this CDR3. The chain couples TRBV6-5 to TRBJ1-3; 9 bases agree with TRBD1. V shed 8 bases, J shed 2 bases, and the junction held 4 bases outside the gene matches. CDR3 length equals 14 residues. Germline loops: CDR1 MNHEY, CDR2 SVGAGI. The CDR3 protein is CASSRDRAGNTIYF. Written as DNA, the CDR3 is TGTGCCAGCTCGCGGGACAGGGCTGGAAACACCATATATTTT.

This chain connects TRBV27 to TRBJ1-3, with D uncertain. The CDR3 sequence is 15 residues long. V shed 0 bases and J shed 3 bases, with 9 bases lying between them. Germline V gives CDR1 MNHEY, CDR2 SMNVEV (reference sequence). CDR3 residues: CASSLSGGLGNTIYF. The CDR3 nucleotides read TGTGCCAGCAGTTTATCGGGAGGGCTTGGAAACACCATATATTTT.